The present TCR beta chain was sequenced within a study of blood T cell repertoires in COVID-19. Whole-study context: COVID-19 samples from acute and convalescent phases originated in the United States, Italy and Spain. Sources were T cells, B-cell-depleted T cells, or PBMCs; the material itself was cDNA or gDNA.

Authors' processing steps: Amplified reference gene primers provided the basis for estimating nucleated cell counts. The protocol was immunoSEQ multiplex PCR, while the TCRdb copy is restricted to in-frame clones and leaves out a portion. Clone size and V and J calls were adopted from that table, with D and trimming inferred from the DNA. The repertoire holds hundreds of thousands of clones, with 75% to 90% as singletons. Assignments of participants to cohorts depended upon their own reported clinical history. The receptor was isolated from a woman in her thirties or forties with acute COVID-19. Sequences were obtained from PBMCs or T cells enriched from blood (not recorded which).

CDR3 sequence reads: CATSRDRTDGQPQHF. The CDR3 bases are TGTGCCACCAGCAGAGATCGGACAGATGGTCAGCCCCAGCATTTT. The chain recombines TRBV15 with TRBJ1-5; maybe TRBD1 (6 bases). V was trimmed by 0 bases and J by 6 bases, leaving 12 bases between them. The CDR3 sequence is 15 residues long. The germline V gene encodes CDR1 LNHNV and CDR2 YYDKDF (reference sequence).